The following is a T cell receptor beta chain sequence with its context. Its antigen is unknown. These data originate in a study of blood T cell dynamics during melanoma immunotherapy. Time point of the sample: pre-treatment baseline. Response was assessed by RECIST 1.1 at 12 weeks, except a couple of rapid progressors. The assay was immunoSEQ multiplex PCR, and TCRdb's table has in-frame clones only and misses some. The sample consists of 8,000 to 10,000 clones, around 90% of them appearing once. Study conclusions and caveats: Unlike progressors, later disease-control patients had W3 repertoires gaining clonality or diversity. The study could not tell melanoma-specific clones from general immune activation.

The clonotype originates from a human donor with melanoma. This sample comprised blood, obtained from a patient treated with checkpoint blockade.

The CDR3 is CASSEWGGSNQPQHF. CDR3 bases: TGTGCCAGCAGTGAATGGGGGGGAAGCAATCAGCCCCAGCATTTT. The J gene is TRBJ1-5, the V gene TRBV6-1, with D possibly being TRBD1 (5 bases). The CDR3 consists of 15 residues. The V end was cut by 2 bases, the J end by 1 base, with 9 bases between. Germline V gene sequence: CDR1 MNHNS, CDR2 SASEGT.